The 20 T cell receptor beta chains listed next were all sequenced from one sample in a study of blood T cell repertoires in COVID-19. Produced via immunoSEQ multiplex PCR; TCRdb's table is partial and in-frame only. This sample has approximately 58,000 clones; about 77% occur once, and the top ten carry around 45%. Specimen: peripheral blood. Receptor source: a man between 65 and 85 years old with active or convalescent COVID-19.

The chain recombines TRBV7-2 with TRBJ2-3, with 13 nucleotides matching TRBD2. Germline values: CDR1 SGHTA, CDR2 FQGNSA. CDR3 size: 16 residues. Trimming cost V 4 bases and J 6 bases; bases outside gene matches: 7. The CDR3 is CASSSRTSGGGDTQYF. The CDR3 DNA reads as TGTGCCAGCAGCTCCCGGACTAGCGGGGGAGGGGATACGCAGTATTTT.

The gene calls are TRBV18 and TRBJ2-1, with 8 positions matching TRBD2. CDR3 length: 16 amino acids. Unmatched junction bases numbered 5, after V lost 0 bases and J lost 4 bases. Germline V gene lookup returns CDR1 KGHSH and CDR2 LQKENI. The CDR3 sequence is CASSPPLAGTYNEQFF. In DNA, the CDR3 is TGTGCCAGCTCACCACCCCTAGCGGGCACATACAATGAGCAGTTCTTC.

V gene TRBV5-1 combines with J gene TRBJ2-5; 11 bases agree with TRBD1. Germline CDR1 is SGHRS and CDR2 is YFSETQ. CDR3 length: 14 amino acids. With 5 bases clipped from V and 5 bases from J, the junction kept 5 bases outside the gene matches. CDR3 nucleotide sequence: TGCGCCAGCAGACCGGGACAGGGGGACGAGACCCAGTACTTC. Translated: CASRPGQGDETQYF.

The J gene is TRBJ2-1, the V gene TRBV14; 11 positions agree with TRBD2. Germline loops: CDR1 SGHDN, CDR2 FVKESK. The CDR3 spans 15 residues. V lost 3 bases to trimming and J lost 8 bases; unmatched junction nucleotides: 6. The CDR3 sequence is CASSHSGRALYEQFF. CDR3 bases: TGTGCCAGCAGCCATAGCGGGAGGGCCCTGTATGAGCAGTTCTTC.

The chain joins TRBV6-5 to TRBJ1-5; TRBD1 is a possible D gene (5 bases). In germline, CDR1 is MNHEY, CDR2 SVGAGI. The CDR3 extends over 14 amino acids. The ends were cut back, 3 bases at V and 7 bases at J, with 13 bases in the middle. Written as DNA, the CDR3 is TGTGCCAGCAGTTATCGTCGCGGGGGACAGCCCCAGCATTTT. The encoded protein is CASSYRRGGQPQHF.

The chain has TRBV11-3 and TRBJ1-4, with 9 nucleotides matching TRBD1. Trimming removed 5 bases from V and 2 bases from J; junction bases left unmatched: 6. The CDR3 consists of 16 residues. The germline CDR1 and CDR2 sequences are SGHNT and YENEEA. The CDR3 DNA is TGTGCCAGCAGCCGCGGGACAGGGTCTACTAATGAAAAACTGTTTTTT. Translated: CASSRGTGSTNEKLFF.

The V gene is TRBV28, the J gene TRBJ1-1; the D gene is possibly TRBD1 (6 bases). The CDR3 consists of 14 residues. The germline gives CDR1 MDHEN, CDR2 SYDVKM. Trimming cost V 9 bases and J 0 bases, with 14 bases left between them. CDR3 in amino acids: CASFGQPMNTEAFF. The CDR3 bases are TGTGCCAGTTTCGGACAGCCGATGAACACTGAAGCTTTCTTT.

The V and J genes are TRBV7-2 and TRBJ1-4; 9 bases fit TRBD1. Germline CDR1 is SGHTA and CDR2 is FQGNSA. CDR3 length: 15 amino acids. V dropped 2 bases and J dropped 8; count of bases not matched to a gene: 6. DNA of the CDR3: TGTGCCAGCAGCTTAATGGGACAGGGACCCGAAAAACTGTTTTTT. Residues: CASSLMGQGPEKLFF. Using reference TRBV7-2 and TRBJ1-4 for the parts outside the CDR3, the full variable domain is GAGVSQSPSNKVTEKGKDVELRCDPISGHTALYWYRQSLGQGLEFLIYFQGNSAPDKSGLPSDRFSAERTGGSVSTLTIQRTQQEDSAVYLCASSLMGQGPEKLFFGSGTQLSVL.

CDR3 residues: CASTLTGEKTQYF. Written as DNA, the CDR3 is TGCGCCAGCACGTTGACAGGGGAAAAGACCCAGTACTTC. The rearrangement joins TRBV5-1 to TRBJ2-5; 8 bases agree with TRBD1. Losses at the gene ends were 6 bases for V and 6 bases for J; bases not matched to a gene: 7. This CDR3 is built from 13 residues. The germline CDR1 and CDR2 sequences are SGHRS and YFSETQ.

V usage is TRBV7-2 and J usage is TRBJ2-5; D is possibly TRBD1 (6 bases). Germline V gene data show CDR1 as SGHTA and CDR2 as FQGNSA. V gave up 1 base and J gave up 4 bases, with 16 bases separating them. This CDR3 has 16 amino acids. The CDR3 sequence: CASSLDLVGGRETQYF. The DNA for the CDR3 is TGTGCCAGCAGCTTAGATTTGGTAGGGGGACGAGAGACCCAGTACTTC.

In DNA form, the CDR3 reads TGTGCCAGCATCCTCGACCGGACAGGTGGTGAAAAACTGTTTTTT. Translated: CASILDRTGGEKLFF. The chain employs TRBV28 and TRBJ1-4; 7 nucleotides agree with TRBD1. The V gene's germline CDR1 is MDHEN and CDR2 SYDVKM. Trimming removed 7 bases from V and 7 bases from J; junction bases left unmatched: 12. This CDR3 is built from 15 residues.

The chain has TRBV5-1 and TRBJ2-3; 7 bases line up with TRBD2. Germline V gives CDR1 SGHRS, CDR2 YFSETQ. The CDR3 consists of 18 residues. V lost 4 bases, J lost 1 base, and 15 bases stayed unmatched. CDR3 coding DNA: TGCGCCAGCAGCCCCCAACGGGGGGTAGCGGGTGGCACAGATACGCAGTATTTT. As protein: CASSPQRGVAGGTDTQYF. The full variable domain, rest sourced from reference TRBV5-1 and TRBJ2-3, is KAGVTQTPRYLIKTRGQQVTLSCSPISGHRSVSWYQQTPGQGLQFLFEYFSETQRNKGNFPGRFSGRQFSNSRSEMNVSTLELGDSALYLCASSPQRGVAGGTDTQYFGPGTRLTVL.

The chain carries TRBV28 and TRBJ1-4; D gene unclear. The ends were cut back, 5 bases at V and 1 base at J, with 11 bases in the middle. CDR1 is MDHEN and CDR2 is SYDVKM in the germline V gene. The CDR3 has 15 amino acids. The CDR3 DNA is TGTGCCAGCAGTCCAGCGGGGTTAACTAATGAAAAACTGTTTTTT. It yields the protein CASSPAGLTNEKLFF.

The chain joins TRBV19 to TRBJ2-1, with 10 bases aligning to TRBD2. The CDR3 runs 15 residues. The junction had 9 bases not matched to a gene; V was cut back by 5 bases and J by 8 bases. From germline, CDR1 is LNHDA and CDR2 SQIVND (reference sequence). CDR3 sequence reads: CASSPRLAGMDEQFF. As DNA, the CDR3 is TGTGCCAGTAGTCCCCGACTAGCGGGTATGGATGAGCAGTTCTTC.

This clone was counted between two and nine times. The rearrangement joins TRBV29-1 to TRBJ1-3, with TRBD1 identical over 7 bases. The CDR3 consists of 14 residues. The V segment lost 0 bases and the J segment 1 base; nucleotides outside the gene matches: 0. Per germline, CDR1 SQVTM and CDR2 ANQGSEA. CDR3 region: CSVEDRGSGNTIYF. The CDR3 region has the DNA TGCAGCGTTGAAGACAGGGGGTCTGGAAACACCATATATTTT.

This chain uses TRBV12-5 with TRBJ2-5; tentative D call: TRBD1 (6 bases). Germline CDR1 and CDR2: LGHNT and FRNRAP. The CDR3 spans 15 residues. Between the trimmed V and J ends, which lost 4 bases and 1 base, there was a span of 13 bases. CDR3 residues: CASGSQGRAQETQYF. CDR3 nucleotides: TGTGCTAGTGGTTCACAGGGAAGGGCCCAAGAGACCCAGTACTTC.

In this sample, this clone turned up a few times. The chain joins TRBV10-1 to TRBJ1-5, with a weak D call TRBD1 (5 bases). V was clipped by 7 bases and J by 1 base, with 17 bases between them. Germline assignment: CDR1 WNHNN and CDR2 SYGVQD (reference sequence). The CDR3 contains 16 residues. The CDR3 DNA is TGCGCCAGCACCGACAGTTTTAGTCGAAGCAATCAGCCCCAGCATTTT. Its protein product is CASTDSFSRSNQPQHF.

The chain is built from TRBV4-1 and TRBJ2-7; D perhaps matches TRBD1 (6 bases). Germline values: CDR1 MGHRA, CDR2 YSYEKL. Between the trimmed V and J ends, which lost 1 base and 5 bases, there was a span of 21 bases. The CDR3 is 17 amino acids. CDR3 coding DNA: TGCGCCAGCAGCCAAGGGAACAGGGCGACCGTGGGCAACGAGCAGTACTTC. Its translation: CASSQGNRATVGNEQYF.

This clone was recorded a few times. The V call is TRBV7-2, the J call TRBJ2-7; 12 nucleotides align to TRBD2. The CDR3 totals 16 residues. V trimming: 5 bases; J trimming: 4 bases; junction bases outside the gene matches: 9. Germline CDR1 is SGHTA and CDR2 is FQGNSA. The CDR3 reads CASSQTSGGAGYEQYF. The CDR3 region has the DNA TGTGCCAGCAGCCAGACTAGCGGGGGCGCCGGGTACGAGCAGTACTTC.

This chain links TRBV20-1 with TRBJ1-1; no firm D call. CDR1 is DFQATT, CDR2 SNEGSKA, per germline (reference sequence). V was pared by 6 bases and J by 10 bases, with 15 bases between. This CDR3 comprises 11 residues. CDR3 bases: TGCAGTGCCCATCCCCGGGATGTAGCTTTCTTT. It is translated as CSAHPRDVAFF.